This T cell receptor beta chain was documented in a study of metastatic and nonmetastatic thyroid tumors. Study at large: Patients with malignant and benign thyroid disease provided blood and tumor or nodule tissue, whose repertoires were compared.

Thyroid surgery was performed in patients who had received no treatment beforehand. This clone was recorded at least ten times. TCRdb reanalyzed the PCR reads via MiXCR. The sample comprises around 15,000 clones, under 25% of which are singletons, and 21% rests with the top ten. V gave up 2 bases and J gave up 2 bases; unmatched junction bases: 5. Germline V lookup: CDR1 MNHEY, CDR2 SVGAGI. The CDR3 contains 15 residues. The sequencing sample was made of adjacent normal tissue. The sequence was collected from a female donor with papillary thyroid cancer or a benign thyroid nodule (not recorded which). Some clones in this sample may be carry-over from other donors' samples. The rearrangement uses TRBV6-5 and TRBJ2-7; TRBD1 matches at 8 bases. CDR3 sequence: CASSYRGQGTYEQYF. The CDR3, as DNA: TGTGCCAGCAGTTACCGAGGACAGGGAACCTACGAGCAGTACTTC.